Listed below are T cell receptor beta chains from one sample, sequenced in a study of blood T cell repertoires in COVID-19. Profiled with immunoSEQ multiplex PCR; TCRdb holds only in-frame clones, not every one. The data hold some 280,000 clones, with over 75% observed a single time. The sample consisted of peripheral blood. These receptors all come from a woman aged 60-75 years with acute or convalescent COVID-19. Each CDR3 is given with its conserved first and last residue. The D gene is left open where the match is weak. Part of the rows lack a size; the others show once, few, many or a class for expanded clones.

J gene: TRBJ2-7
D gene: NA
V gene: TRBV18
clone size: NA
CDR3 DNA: TGTGCCAGCTCAGAGAGGGACGAGCAGTACTTC
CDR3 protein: CASSERDEQYF

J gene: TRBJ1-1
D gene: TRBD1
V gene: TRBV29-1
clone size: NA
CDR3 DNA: TGCAGCGTCTCCTGGACAGGGGGTACTGAAGCTTTCTTT
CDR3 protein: CSVSWTGGTEAFF

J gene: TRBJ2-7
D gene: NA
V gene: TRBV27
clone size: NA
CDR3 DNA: TGTGCCAGCAGTTTATATGGGGAGGAGGTTTACGAGCAGTACTTC
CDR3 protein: CASSLYGEEVYEQYF

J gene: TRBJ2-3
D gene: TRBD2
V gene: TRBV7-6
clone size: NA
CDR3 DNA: TGTGCCAGCAGCCCGCTCGGCGGGAGGTCAGATACGCAGTATTTT
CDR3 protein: CASSPLGGRSDTQYF

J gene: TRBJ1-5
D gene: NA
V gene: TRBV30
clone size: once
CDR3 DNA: TGTGCCTGGAGTCATCGGGGACTGCAAAATCAGCCCCAGCATTTT
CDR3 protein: CAWSHRGLQNQPQHF

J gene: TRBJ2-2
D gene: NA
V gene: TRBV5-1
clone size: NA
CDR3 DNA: TGCGCCAGCAGCTTGGGGTTAGGGGACTGGCTAACCGGGGAGCTGTTTTTT
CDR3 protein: CASSLGLGDWLTGELFF

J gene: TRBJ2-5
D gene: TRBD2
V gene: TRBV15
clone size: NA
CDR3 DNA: TGTGCCCCACTGGCGGGGGGCCCCCAAGAGACCCAGTACTTC
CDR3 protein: CAPLAGGPQETQYF

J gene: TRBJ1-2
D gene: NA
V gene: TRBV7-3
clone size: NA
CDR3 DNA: TGTGCCAGCAGCTTAGGGGGTGGAGGGGCGCAGGTCTATGGCTACACCTTC
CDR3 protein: CASSLGGGGAQVYGYTF

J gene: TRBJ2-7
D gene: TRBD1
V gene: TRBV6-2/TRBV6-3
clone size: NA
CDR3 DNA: TGTGCCAGCAGTTCCGTCAAGACAGGGACCTACGAGCAGTACTTC
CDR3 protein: CASSSVKTGTYEQYF

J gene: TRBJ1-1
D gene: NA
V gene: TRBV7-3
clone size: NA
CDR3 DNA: TGTGCCAGCAGCTTAATCGGGATCCGGAACACTGAAGCTTTCTTT
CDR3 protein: CASSLIGIRNTEAFF

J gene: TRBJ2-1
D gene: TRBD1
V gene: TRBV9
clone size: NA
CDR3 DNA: TGTGCCAGCAGCGTAGGAAATCCGACAGGGGCCTGGAGCTCCTACAATGAGCAGTTCTTC
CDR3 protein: CASSVGNPTGAWSSYNEQFF

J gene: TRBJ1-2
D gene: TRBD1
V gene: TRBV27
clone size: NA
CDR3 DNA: TGTGCCAGCAGTTCAAAAGGGGGCCGGGGCTACACCTTC
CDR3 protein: CASSSKGGRGYTF

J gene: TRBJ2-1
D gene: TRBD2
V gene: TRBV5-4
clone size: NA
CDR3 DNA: TGTGCCAGCAGCTTGCGGTCTAGCGGGAGGAATGAGCAGTTCTTC
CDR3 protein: CASSLRSSGRNEQFF

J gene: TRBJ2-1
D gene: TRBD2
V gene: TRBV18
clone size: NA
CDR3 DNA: TGTGCCAGCTCCTACTGGGGGGGCAATGAGCAGTTCTTC
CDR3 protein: CASSYWGGNEQFF

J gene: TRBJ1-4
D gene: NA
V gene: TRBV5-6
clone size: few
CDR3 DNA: TGTGCCAGCAGCTTGGCCCCGGCAGGGGATAGGGAAAAACTGTTTTTT
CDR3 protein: CASSLAPAGDREKLFF

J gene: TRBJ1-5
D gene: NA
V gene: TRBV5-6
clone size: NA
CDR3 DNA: TGTGCCAGCAGCTTGGCAGGTCAGCCCCAGCATTTT
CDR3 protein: CASSLAGQPQHF

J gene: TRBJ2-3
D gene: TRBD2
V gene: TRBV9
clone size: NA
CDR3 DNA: TGTGCCAGCAGCGTAGCCCCTAGCGGGTTTGAGACTGATACGCAGTATTTT
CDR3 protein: CASSVAPSGFETDTQYF

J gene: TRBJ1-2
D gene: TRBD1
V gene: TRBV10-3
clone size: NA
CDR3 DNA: TGTGCCATCAGCGGGACAGGTGCTAACTATGGCTACACCTTC
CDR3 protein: CAISGTGANYGYTF

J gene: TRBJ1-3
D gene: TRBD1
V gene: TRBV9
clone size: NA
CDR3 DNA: TGTGCCAGCAGCCGACAGGGGGCCACCTCTGGAAACACCATATATTTT
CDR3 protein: CASSRQGATSGNTIYF

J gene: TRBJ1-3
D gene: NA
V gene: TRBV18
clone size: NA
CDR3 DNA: TGTGCCAGCTCAAGAGATCCTTCACCCTCTGGAAACACCATATATTTT
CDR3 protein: CASSRDPSPSGNTIYF

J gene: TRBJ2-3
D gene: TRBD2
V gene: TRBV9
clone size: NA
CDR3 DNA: TGTGCCAGCAGCATTAGCGGGGGGGCGGGCACAGATACGCAGTATTTT
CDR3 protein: CASSISGGAGTDTQYF

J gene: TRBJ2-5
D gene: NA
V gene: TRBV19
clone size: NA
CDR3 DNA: TGTGCCAGTAGTAGGGGAGTGGAGACCCAGTACTTC
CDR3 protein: CASSRGVETQYF

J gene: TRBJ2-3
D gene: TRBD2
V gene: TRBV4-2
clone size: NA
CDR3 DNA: TGTGCCAGCAGCCAAGTAACTAGCGGAGATACGCAGTATTTT
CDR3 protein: CASSQVTSGDTQYF

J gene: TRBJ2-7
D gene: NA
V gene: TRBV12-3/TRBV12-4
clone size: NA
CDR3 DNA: TGTGCCAGCAGGCCTAGTTGGGCCTACGAGCAGTACTTC
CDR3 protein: CASRPSWAYEQYF

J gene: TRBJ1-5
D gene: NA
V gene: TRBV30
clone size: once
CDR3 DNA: TGTGCCTGGAGTGACAGCACCTTCAATCAGCCCCAGCATTTT
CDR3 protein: CAWSDSTFNQPQHF

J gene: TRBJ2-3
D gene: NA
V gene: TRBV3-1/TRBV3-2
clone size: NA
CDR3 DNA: TGTGCCAGCAGCCAAAGGGGATCCGATGATACGCAGTATTTT
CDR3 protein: CASSQRGSDDTQYF

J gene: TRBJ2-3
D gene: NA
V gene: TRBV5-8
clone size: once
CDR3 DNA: TGTGCCAGCAGCCTCCAGAGGGGGTTAACAGATACGCAGTATTTT
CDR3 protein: CASSLQRGLTDTQYF

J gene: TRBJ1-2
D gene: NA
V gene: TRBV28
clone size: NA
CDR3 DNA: TGTGCCAGCGCGAGGGAGGCGGGAGGCTACACCTTC
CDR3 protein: CASAREAGGYTF

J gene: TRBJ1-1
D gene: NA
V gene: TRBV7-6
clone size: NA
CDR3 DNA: TGTGCCAGCAGCTTAGCGGCGGGGGCTCACACTGAAGCTTTCTTT
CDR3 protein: CASSLAAGAHTEAFF

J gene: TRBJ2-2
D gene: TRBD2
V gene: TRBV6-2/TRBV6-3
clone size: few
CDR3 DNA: TGTGCCAGCAGTCACTCTGCCGGGACTAGCGGGAGGTTCGGCGGGGAGCTGTTTTTT
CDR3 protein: CASSHSAGTSGRFGGELFF

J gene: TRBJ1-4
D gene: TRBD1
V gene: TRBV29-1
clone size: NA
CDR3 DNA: TGCAGCGTTGAGACGACAGGGGGTGGTGAAAAACTGTTTTTT
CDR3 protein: CSVETTGGGEKLFF

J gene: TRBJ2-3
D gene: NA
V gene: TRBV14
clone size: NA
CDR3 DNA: TGTGCCAGCAGCCAAGATATCCCAGATACGCAGTATTTT
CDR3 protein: CASSQDIPDTQYF

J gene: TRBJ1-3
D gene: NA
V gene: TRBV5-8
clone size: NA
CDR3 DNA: TGTGCCAGCAGCCTTACGGGGAAGGCGAACACCATATATTTT
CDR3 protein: CASSLTGKANTIYF

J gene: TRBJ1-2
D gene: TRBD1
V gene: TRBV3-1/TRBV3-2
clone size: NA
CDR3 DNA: TGTGCCAGCAGCCAGGACAGGAGTGATGGCTACACCTTC
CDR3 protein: CASSQDRSDGYTF

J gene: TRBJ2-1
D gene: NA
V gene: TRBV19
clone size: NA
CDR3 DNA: TGTGCCAGTAGCCGAGAAAGTCACCGGAGCAATGAGCAGTTCTTC
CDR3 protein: CASSRESHRSNEQFF

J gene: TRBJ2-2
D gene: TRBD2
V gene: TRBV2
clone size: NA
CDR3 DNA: TGTGCCAGCAGTAGTCTAGCGGGGGGTTCCACCGGGGAGCTGTTTTTT
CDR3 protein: CASSSLAGGSTGELFF

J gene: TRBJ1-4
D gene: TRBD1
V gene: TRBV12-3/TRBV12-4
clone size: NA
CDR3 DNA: TGTGCCAGCAATACAGGGGGCTGGGAAAAACTGTTTTTT
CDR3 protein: CASNTGGWEKLFF

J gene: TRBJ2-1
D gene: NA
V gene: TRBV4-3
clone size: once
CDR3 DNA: TGCGCCAGCAGCCCCGACCCAGGGTCCTACAATGAGCAGTTCTTC
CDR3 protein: CASSPDPGSYNEQFF

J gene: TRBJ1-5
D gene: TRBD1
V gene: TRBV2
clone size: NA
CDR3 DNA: TGTGCCAGCAGTGAAGAGACAGGGGTCAATCAGCCCCAGCATTTT
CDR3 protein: CASSEETGVNQPQHF

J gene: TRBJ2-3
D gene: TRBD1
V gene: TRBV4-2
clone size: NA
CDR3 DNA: TGTGCCAGCAGCCAAACTTCGTCCAGGGGGCTCGGCACAGATACGCAGTATTTT
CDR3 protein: CASSQTSSRGLGTDTQYF

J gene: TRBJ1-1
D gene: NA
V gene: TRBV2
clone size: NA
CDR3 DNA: TGTGCCAGCAGGGGGGCGAACACTGAAGCTTTCTTT
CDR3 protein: CASRGANTEAFF

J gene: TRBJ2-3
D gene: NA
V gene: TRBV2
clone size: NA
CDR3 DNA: TGTGCCAGCAGTACCTATTTCAGGGGCGAGGATACGCAGTATTTT
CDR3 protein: CASSTYFRGEDTQYF